One sample yielded the 23 T cell receptor beta chains listed below, sequenced in a study of shared clonotypes between healthy human individuals. Sequenced by immunoSEQ multiplex PCR; TCRdb stores in-frame clones only, minus some. The data hold about 470,000 clones, with roughly 77% observed a single time. Material for sequencing was PBMCs. These receptors came from a woman aged 40 to 50 in good health. Some clones in this sample may be carry-over from other donors' samples.

The V and J genes are TRBV5-4 and TRBJ2-7, with 9 bases fitting TRBD2. CDR1 is SGHNT, CDR2 YYREEE, per germline (reference sequence). The V gene end was trimmed by 0 bases and the J gene end by 3 bases; junction bases not matched to a gene: 7. This CDR3 has 16 amino acids. The CDR3 region is CASSLAGGRAFYEQYF. For the CDR3, the DNA is TGTGCCAGCAGCTTGGCGGGCGGGAGGGCCTTCTACGAGCAGTACTTC.

Remarks on this clone: Other DNA sequences in the same sample also yield this CDR3. The rearrangement links TRBV18 to TRBJ2-3; weak D call: TRBD2 (5 bases). With 3 bases removed from V and 5 bases from J, the gap between germline ends came to 6 bases. CDR1 is KGHSH and CDR2 is LQKENI in the germline V gene. This CDR3 has 12 amino acids. The CDR3 DNA sequence: TGTGCCAGCTCACCCACTAGAGATACGCAGTATTTT. Amino acid sequence: CASSPTRDTQYF. Variable domain in full (rest from reference TRBV18 and TRBJ2-3): NAGVMQNPRHLVRRRGQEARLRCSPMKGHSHVYWYRQLPEEGLKFMVYLQKENIIDESGMPKERFSAEFPKEGPSILRIQQVVRGDSAAYFCASSPTRDTQYFGPGTRLTVL.

The chain has TRBV2 and TRBJ2-5, with 7 bases that match TRBD2. Germline lookup yields CDR1 SNHLY and CDR2 FYNNEI. V shed 3 bases, J shed 4 bases, and the junction held 11 bases outside the gene matches. The CDR3 contains 16 residues. CDR3 sequence: CASSDGRGGSGETQYF. The CDR3 region has the DNA TGTGCCAGCAGTGATGGGAGGGGAGGGTCAGGAGAGACCCAGTACTTC.

The J gene is TRBJ2-3, the V gene TRBV28; D ambiguous. Per the germline V gene, CDR1 is MDHEN and CDR2 is SYDVKM. The CDR3 spans 14 residues. Trimming removed 4 bases from V and 1 base from J, with 9 bases in between. This chain's CDR3 is CASSSPLGTDTQYF. In nucleotides, the CDR3 is TGTGCCAGCAGTTCCCCCCTTGGCACAGATACGCAGTATTTT.

This clone was counted between two and nine times. The V gene is TRBV27, the J gene TRBJ2-7; D is perhaps TRBD2 (6 bases). Trimming removed 6 bases at V and 4 bases at J, with 7 bases between. Germline-derived CDR1 and CDR2 are MNHEY and SMNVEV (reference sequence). This CDR3 contains 11 residues. This chain's CDR3 is CASRGGYEQYF. CDR3 sequence (DNA): TGTGCCAGCAGGGGGGGTTACGAGCAGTACTTC.

Turning to this clone: Other nucleotide sequences in the sample specify the same CDR3. The chain recombines TRBV7-9 with TRBJ1-4; no clear D gene. This CDR3 is 11 amino acids long. Germline assignment: CDR1 SEHNR and CDR2 FQNEAQ (reference sequence). Trimming removed 2 bases at V and 6 bases at J, with 1 base between. CDR3 loop: CASSLYEKLFF. CDR3 nucleotides: TGTGCCAGCAGCTTATATGAAAAACTGTTTTTT.

The chain uses TRBV5-1 and TRBJ2-7, with D possibly TRBD1 on 6 matching bases. Per germline, CDR1 SGHRS and CDR2 YFSETQ. Trimming pared 0 bases from V and 6 bases from J, leaving 13 bases between. This CDR3 is 14 amino acids long. DNA of the CDR3: TGCGCCAGCAGCTTGGGAAATACAGGGAGCGAGCAGTACTTC. Its protein product is CASSLGNTGSEQYF.

The chain joins TRBV5-1 to TRBJ1-6; possible D gene TRBD1, 5 bases. Germline V lookup: CDR1 SGHRS, CDR2 YFSETQ. CDR3 size: 14 residues. Trimming took off 6 bases at V and 6 bases at J, with 13 bases between the two ends. The CDR3, as DNA: TGCGCCAGCAACCTTGGCGGGGGTAATTCACCCCTCCACTTT. Translated: CASNLGGGNSPLHF.

Points on this clone: A single base separates this from a much larger clone, so it may be a read error. The gene calls are TRBV9 and TRBJ2-5, with TRBD2 matching 10 bases. CDR3 size: 14 residues. V trimming: 4 bases; J trimming: 3 bases; junction bases outside the gene matches: 3. In germline, CDR1 is SGDLS, CDR2 YYNGEE. CDR3 DNA sequence: TGTGCCAGCAGCACCGGACTAGCGGAAGAGACCCAGTACTTC. This codes for CASSTGLAEETQYF.

The rearrangement links TRBV21-1 to TRBJ2-1. TRBV21-1 is described as a pseudogene. The CDR3 is 18 residues long. CDR3 nucleotide sequence: TGTGCCAGCAGAGGGGCAAGCGGACCTTATCCCTCCTACAATGAGCAGTTCTTC. Translation: CASRGASGPYPSYNEQFF.

The count of this clone is one. This chain uses TRBV28 with TRBJ2-3; a possible D gene is TRBD1 (5 bases). The CDR3 is made up of 16 amino acids. Trimming pared 4 bases from V and 0 bases from J, leaving 14 bases between. In germline, CDR1 is MDHEN, CDR2 SYDVKM. This CDR3 reads CASSSVGGASTDTQYF. Here the CDR3 DNA reads TGTGCCAGCAGTTCCGTCGGTGGGGCTAGCACAGATACGCAGTATTTT.

This clone was counted only a few times. A read error may account for a junction end that differs from germline. The chain has TRBV18 and TRBJ1-3, with D possibly being TRBD1 (5 bases). The V gene's germline CDR1 is KGHSH and CDR2 LQKENI. There are 15 residues in the CDR3. The chain's CDR3 is CASSPAGDNGHTIYF. The CDR3 DNA sequence: TGTGCCAGCTCACCGGCGGGGGATAATGGACACACCATATATTTT.

The rearrangement links TRBV28 to TRBJ2-5, with 9 positions matching TRBD2. The CDR3 sequence is 16 residues long. Unmatched junction bases numbered 10, after V lost 5 bases and J lost 3 bases. The V gene's germline CDR1 is MDHEN and CDR2 SYDVKM. CDR3 amino acids: CASSLQAGGTKETQYF. CDR3 nucleotide sequence: TGTGCCAGCAGTCTTCAAGCGGGAGGCACCAAAGAGACCCAGTACTTC.

On this clone: Within the sample, other DNA sequences also encode this same CDR3. The CDR3 nucleotides are TGTGCCAGCTCACCACAGAACACCGGGGAGCTGTTTTTT. It translates to CASSPQNTGELFF. This chain uses TRBV18 with TRBJ2-2; D call uncertain. Germline CDR1 reads KGHSH; CDR2 reads LQKENI. V gave up 1 base and J gave up 1 base, with 1 base separating them. The CDR3 contains 13 residues.

The chain uses TRBV5-1 and TRBJ2-5, with 8 positions matching TRBD1. This CDR3 has 15 amino acids. Losses at the gene ends were 0 bases for V and 5 bases for J; bases not matched to a gene: 6. Germline CDR1 is SGHRS and CDR2 is YFSETQ. The CDR3 DNA is TGCGCCAGCAGCTTGGTTGGACAGGGCGGGGAGACCCAGTACTTC. Protein product: CASSLVGQGGETQYF.

The rearrangement joins TRBV27 to TRBJ2-1, with TRBD1 as a possible D gene (6 bases). V dropped 5 bases and J dropped 2 bases, with 13 bases sitting between them. CDR1 MNHEY and CDR2 SMNVEV come from the germline V gene (reference sequence). The CDR3 sequence is 15 residues long. The CDR3 loop is CASSPRGRAYNEQFF. The CDR3, as DNA: TGTGCCAGCAGTCCCAGGGGACGTGCCTACAATGAGCAGTTCTTC.

As regards this clone: Other nucleotide sequences from this sample produce the same CDR3. V is TRBV5-1 and J is TRBJ2-3; D gene unclear. Germline assignment: CDR1 SGHRS and CDR2 YFSETQ. The V end lost 5 bases, the J end lost 0 bases, and 10 bases lay between the germline ends. The CDR3 has 14 amino acids. DNA of the CDR3: TGCGCCAGCAGTCCCACCACTAGCACAGATACGCAGTATTTT. Translation gives CASSPTTSTDTQYF. The full variable domain, completed using reference TRBV5-1 and TRBJ2-3, is KAGVTQTPRYLIKTRGQQVTLSCSPISGHRSVSWYQQTPGQGLQFLFEYFSETQRNKGNFPGRFSGRQFSNSRSEMNVSTLELGDSALYLCASSPTTSTDTQYFGPGTRLTVL.

The V call is TRBV15, the J call TRBJ2-7; no clear D gene. Germline V CDR1 and CDR2: LNHNV, YYDKDF (reference sequence). The ends were cut back, 1 base at V and 0 bases at J, with 7 bases in the middle. This CDR3 comprises 14 residues. The CDR3 coding sequence is TGTGCCACCAGCAGAGGGCTTCGCTCCTACGAGCAGTACTTC. Translation gives CATSRGLRSYEQYF.

This chain uses TRBV5-4 with TRBJ1-2; D is unclear. Trimming took off 2 bases at V and 4 bases at J, with 9 bases between the two ends. The V gene's germline CDR1 is SGHNT and CDR2 YYREEE (reference sequence). The CDR3 has 13 amino acids. This CDR3 reads CASSFEQSYGYTF. As DNA, the CDR3 is TGTGCCAGCAGCTTCGAGCAGTCCTATGGCTACACCTTC.

Only one count was recorded for this clone. The chain carries TRBV7-6 and TRBJ2-3; 7 positions match TRBD1. V lost 5 bases, J lost 2 bases, and 7 bases stayed unmatched. The germline V gene has CDR1 SGHVS and CDR2 FNYEAQ. This CDR3 comprises 15 residues. This CDR3 is CASSTRGSFTDTQYF. In nucleotides, the CDR3 is TGTGCCAGCAGCACCAGGGGGTCCTTCACAGATACGCAGTATTTT.

The rearrangement links TRBV5-8 to TRBJ2-5; D might be TRBD2 (5 bases). Trimming removed 1 base from V and 4 bases from J, with 17 bases in between. The CDR3 has 16 residues. Per the germline V gene, CDR1 is SGHTS and CDR2 is YDEGEE. In nucleotides, the CDR3 is TGTGCCAGCAGCTTGATAACAAGGACTCGCGGAGAGACCCAGTACTTC. Protein sequence: CASSLITRTRGETQYF.

The chain links TRBV9 to TRBJ1-1; D may be TRBD1 (6 bases). The V gene's germline CDR1 is SGDLS and CDR2 YYNGEE. The CDR3 is 18 residues long. The V end was cut by 4 bases, the J end by 2 bases, with 24 bases between. CDR3 coding DNA: TGTGCCAGCAGCACCAAGCAGGGGCTCCTCCTCGGCAACACTGAAGCTTTCTTT. Amino acid sequence: CASSTKQGLLLGNTEAFF.

This chain joins TRBV20-1 and TRBJ1-2; no definite D call. V was pared by 6 bases and J by 5 bases, with 7 bases between. This CDR3 has 10 residues. Looked up from germline, CDR1 is DFQATT and CDR2 is SNEGSKA (reference sequence). CDR3 sequence (DNA): TGCAGTGCCTACAGTTATGGCTACACCTTC. Amino acid sequence: CSAYSYGYTF.